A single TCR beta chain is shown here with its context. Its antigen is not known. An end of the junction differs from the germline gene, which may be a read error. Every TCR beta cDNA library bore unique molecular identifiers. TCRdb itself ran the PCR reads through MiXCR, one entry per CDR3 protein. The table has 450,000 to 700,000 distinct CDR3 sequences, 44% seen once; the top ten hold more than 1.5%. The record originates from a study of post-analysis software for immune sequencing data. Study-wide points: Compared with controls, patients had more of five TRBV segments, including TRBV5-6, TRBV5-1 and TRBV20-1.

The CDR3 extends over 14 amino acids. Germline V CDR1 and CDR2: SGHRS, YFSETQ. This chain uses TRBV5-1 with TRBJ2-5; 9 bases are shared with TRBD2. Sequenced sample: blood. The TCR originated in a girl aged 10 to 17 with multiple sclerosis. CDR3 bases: TGTGCCAGCAGCTTAGGCGCGGGGGGGGAGACCCAGTACTTC. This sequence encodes CASSLGAGGETQYF.